Each of the 27 T cell receptor beta chains below was sequenced from the same sample in a study of Graves' ophthalmopathy and Graves' hyperthyroidism. For repertoire sequencing, the TCR beta CDR3 regions were amplified from RNA transcripts. HTBI-primed RT-PCR formed the first round, and a multiplex PCR formed the second. TCRdb re-called the multiplex PCR reads through MiXCR, storing one row per CDR3 protein. The sample includes about 1.2 million distinct CDR3 sequences, 35% to 40% seen only once; the top ten take more than 9.5%. The sequenced sample consisted of peripheral blood or thyroid tissue (not recorded which). The receptors derive from an adult man with Graves' hyperthyroidism.

This clonotype was found a few times. This rearrangement joins TRBV30 to TRBJ1-2; the D is unclear. Germline V CDR1 and CDR2: GTSNPN, SVGIG (reference sequence). The CDR3 contains 11 residues. The ends were cut back, 1 base at V and 4 bases at J, with 4 bases in the middle. The CDR3 DNA follows: TGTGCCTGGAGTGAGACCTATGGCTACACCTTC. It translates to CAWSETYGYTF.

The sample holds a few counts of this clonotype. The rearrangement joins TRBV11-2 to TRBJ2-7, with TRBD2 matching 8 bases. V gave up 3 bases and J gave up 4 bases; unmatched junction bases: 17. Germline V gene lookup returns CDR1 SGHAT and CDR2 FQNNGV. This CDR3 spans 18 amino acids. The CDR3 spells CASSFTGFRAGVSYEQYF. DNA of the CDR3: TGTGCCAGCAGCTTTACAGGGTTTCGAGCGGGAGTATCTTACGAGCAGTACTTC. Using reference TRBV11-2 and TRBJ2-7 for the parts outside the CDR3, the full variable domain is EAGVAQSPRYKIIEKRQSVAFWCNPISGHATLYWYQQILGQGPKLLIQFQNNGVVDDSQLPKDRFSAERLKGVDSTLKIQPAKLEDSAVYLCASSFTGFRAGVSYEQYFGPGTRLTVT.

Only a few counts were recorded for this clonotype. The gene calls are TRBV6-2 or TRBV6-3 and TRBJ1-1, with D uncertain. CDR1 and CDR2 from the germline V gene are MNHEY and SVGEGT. The V end lost 2 bases, the J end lost 0 bases, and 4 bases lay between the germline ends. This CDR3 has 13 residues. For the CDR3, the DNA is TGTGCCAGCAGTTACGTTCTGAACACTGAAGCTTTCTTT. Protein product: CASSYVLNTEAFF.

This clonotype appeared many times. V is TRBV10-3 and J is TRBJ1-3, with 9 bases fitting TRBD1. The V and J ends lost 2 bases and 4 bases, in that order; junction bases with no gene match: 9. The germline CDR1 and CDR2 sequences are ENHRY and SYGVKD. There are 17 residues in the CDR3. The CDR3: CAISELPDRGGGNTIYF. The DNA for the CDR3 is TGTGCCATCAGTGAGCTCCCGGACAGGGGAGGAGGAAACACCATATATTTT.

The gene calls are TRBV29-1 and TRBJ1-4, with 8 bases fitting TRBD1. Trimming took 8 bases from V and 8 from J; bases not matched to a gene: 7. The germline gives CDR1 SQVTM, CDR2 ANQGSEA. The CDR3 sequence is 12 residues long. CDR3 residues: CSPGQGGEKLFF. The CDR3 DNA sequence: TGCAGCCCAGGACAGGGAGGCGAAAAACTGTTTTTT.

The table lists this clonotype with a few counts. The chain has TRBV6-6 and TRBJ2-2; perhaps TRBD2 as D (6 bases). There are 13 residues in the CDR3. Germline lookup yields CDR1 MNHNY and CDR2 SVGAGI (reference sequence). V gave up 8 bases and J gave up 6 bases, with 13 bases separating them. This CDR3 is CASGAGLSGELFF. In nucleotides, the CDR3 is TGTGCCAGCGGGGCGGGGCTCTCCGGGGAGCTGTTTTTT.

The sample holds many counts of this clonotype. The chain couples TRBV4-1 to TRBJ1-5; D is undetermined. V was shortened by 0 bases and J by 8 bases, with 11 bases between the two germline ends. The CDR3 has 14 amino acids. Germline V lookup: CDR1 MGHRA, CDR2 YSYEKL. In DNA form, the CDR3 reads TGCGCCAGCAGCCAAGAGGCCATAGGTGAGCCCCAGCATTTT. Its protein is CASSQEAIGEPQHF.

This clonotype came up many times. The chain employs TRBV9 and TRBJ2-7; unclear D gene. The V end lost 0 bases, the J end lost 0 bases, and 7 bases lay between the germline ends. CDR3 length: 14 residues. Germline CDR1 reads SGDLS; CDR2 reads YYNGEE. In nucleotides, the CDR3 is TGTGCCAGCAGCGTAGGGGGATTCTCCTACGAGCAGTACTTC. Amino acid sequence: CASSVGGFSYEQYF.

In regard to this clonotype: This may arise from a read error, as a much more abundant clone is one base away. The chain links TRBV7-9 to TRBJ2-2; 8 bases map to TRBD2. The CDR3 contains 17 residues. Germline V gene sequence: CDR1 SEHNR, CDR2 FQNEAQ (reference sequence). This chain's CDR3 is CASSLVREGLRAGGLFF. The CDR3, as DNA: TGTGCCAGCAGCTTAGTTCGGGAGGGCCTCAGGGCCGGGGGGCTGTTTTTT.

This clonotype was seen repeatedly, ten times or more. For the CDR3, the DNA is TGCAGTGCTAGGGACAGGGTAGGAAGCTCCTATAATTCACCCCTCCACTTT. It is translated as CSARDRVGSSYNSPLHF. V usage is TRBV20-1 and J usage is TRBJ1-6; TRBD1 aligns across 8 bases. The CDR3 is made up of 17 amino acids. CDR1 and CDR2 from the germline V gene are DFQATT and SNEGSKA (reference sequence). V lost 3 bases, J lost 0 bases, and 7 bases stayed unmatched.

Many counts were recorded for this clonotype. This chain connects TRBV11-3 to TRBJ2-5, with 7 bases aligning to TRBD2. Trimming at V came to 5 bases and at J to 5 bases, leaving 11 bases not matched to a gene. The length of the CDR3 is 15 residues. The germline gives CDR1 SGHNT, CDR2 YENEEA. CDR3: CASSPGGEGLETQYF. DNA for the CDR3: TGTGCCAGCAGCCCCGGAGGGGAGGGACTGGAGACCCAGTACTTC.

About this clonotype: The conserved phenylalanine or tryptophan is not found at the CDR3 terminus, so this likely reflects a read error. The DNA is omitted, as the CDR3 cannot be located on it reliably, and the CDR3 follows TCRdb's listing. The chain has TRBV15 and TRBJ1-4. Including both end residues, the CDR3 is 9 amino acids long. Per germline, CDR1 LNHNV and CDR2 YYDKDF (reference sequence). The CDR3 spells CATSRVGVA.

This clonotype was seen ten or more times. This chain joins TRBV5-1 and TRBJ1-1, with a tentative D call TRBD1 (6 bases). CDR3 length equals 15 residues. V lost 4 bases and J 2 bases, leaving 15 bases between the germline ends. CDR1 SGHRS and CDR2 YFSETQ come from the germline V gene. In nucleotides, the CDR3 is TGCGCCAGCAGCCCACGAAGGGGGGTCAACACTGAAGCTTTCTTT. It is translated as CASSPRRGVNTEAFF. Based on the CDR3 plus reference TRBV5-1 and TRBJ1-1, the full variable domain is KAGVTQTPRYLIKTRGQQVTLSCSPISGHRSVSWYQQTPGQGLQFLFEYFSETQRNKGNFPGRFSGRQFSNSRSEMNVSTLELGDSALYLCASSPRRGVNTEAFFGQGTRLTVV.

This clonotype was seen only a few times. The chain carries TRBV25-1 and TRBJ2-3; D gene unclear. V was shortened by 2 bases and J by 2 bases, with 14 bases between the two germline ends. CDR1 and CDR2 (germline): MGHDK, SYGVNS. CDR3 length: 16 amino acids. CDR3 in DNA: TGTGCCAGCAGTGAAGGCTTCGGCAGAAACACAGATACGCAGTATTTT. This sequence encodes CASSEGFGRNTDTQYF.

The gene calls are TRBV12-3 or TRBV12-4 and TRBJ2-6; TRBD1 might be the D (6 bases). Trimming took off 5 bases at V and 1 base at J, with 12 bases between the two ends. This CDR3 has 16 residues. The CDR3 nucleotides are TGTGCCAGCAGTAGGTCAGGGGTGTCTGGGGCCAACGTCCTGACTTTC. It is translated as CASSRSGVSGANVLTF.

This clonotype was detected a few times. This sequence joins TRBV6-1 and TRBJ1-5, with D hard to call. Between the trimmed V and J ends, which lost 1 base and 9 bases, there was a span of 13 bases. Germline-derived CDR1 and CDR2 are MNHNS and SASEGT. There are 14 residues in the CDR3. The CDR3 region is CASSEGPSPWPQHF. CDR3 in DNA: TGTGCCAGCAGTGAAGGCCCGTCCCCCTGGCCCCAGCATTTT.

This clonotype was found many times. This sequence joins TRBV7-9 and TRBJ1-1, with unresolved D. The CDR3 is 14 amino acids. Germline V gene sequence: CDR1 SEHNR, CDR2 FQNEAQ (reference sequence). The ends were cut back, 5 bases at V and 2 bases at J, with 12 bases in the middle. CDR3 coding DNA: TGTGCCAGCAGCAAAAGCGAGGGTAACACTGAAGCTTTCTTT. It specifies CASSKSEGNTEAFF.

This clonotype appeared many times. The V and J genes are TRBV29-1 and TRBJ2-7; D is uncertain. The CDR3 is 11 residues long. Trimming took 2 bases from V and 3 from J, leaving 5 bases between them. The germline CDR1 and CDR2 sequences are SQVTM and ANQGSEA. The CDR3 bases are TGCAGCGTTGAAAACAGCTACGAGCAGTACTTC. Amino acid sequence: CSVENSYEQYF.

This clonotype has ten or more counts. The V gene is TRBV29-1, the J gene TRBJ2-5; 15 bases line up with TRBD2. The V gene end was trimmed by 6 bases and the J gene end by 7 bases; junction bases not matched to a gene: 12. The germline V gene encodes CDR1 SQVTM and CDR2 ANQGSEA. The CDR3 extends over 16 amino acids. CDR3 residues: CSVGLAGGVRGATQYF. DNA for the CDR3: TGCAGCGTCGGACTAGCGGGGGGGGTTAGGGGTGCGACCCAGTACTTC.

This clonotype has a count of ten or more. The CDR3, as DNA: TGTGCCATCGCCGGGGGCACTTCCTACGAGCAGTACTTC. Translated: CAIAGGTSYEQYF. The rearrangement links TRBV10-3 to TRBJ2-7; D assignment may be TRBD1 or TRBD2 (6 bases each). Per germline, CDR1 ENHRY and CDR2 SYGVKD. V was cut by 8 bases and J by 1 base, with 12 bases left in between. The CDR3 has 13 amino acids.

This chain uses TRBV7-9 with TRBJ1-2; TRBD1 is a possible D gene (6 bases). V shed 8 bases and J shed 2 bases, with 18 bases lying between them. The CDR3 is 15 residues long. Germline assignment: CDR1 SEHNR and CDR2 FQNEAQ (reference sequence). The CDR3 DNA sequence: TGTGCCAGCGGCGGTATGGACAGTTTGAACTATGGCTACACCTTC. Amino acid sequence: CASGGMDSLNYGYTF.

The chain recombines TRBV10-3 with TRBJ2-6, with 7 nucleotides matching TRBD2. The CDR3 totals 16 residues. V was pared by 5 bases and J by 1 base, with 5 bases of the junction left unmatched. Germline V gives CDR1 ENHRY, CDR2 SYGVKD. The chain's CDR3 is CAISPGLPSGANVLTF. The CDR3 nucleotides read TGTGCCATCAGTCCGGGACTACCTTCTGGGGCCAACGTCCTGACTTTC.

The V call is TRBV12-3 or TRBV12-4, the J call TRBJ1-5; D unclear. There are 21 residues in the CDR3. V gave up 6 bases and J gave up 0 bases, with 30 bases separating them. CDR3 region: CASSVRIPTQLKDNSNQPQHF. The DNA of the CDR3 is TGTGCCAGCAGCGTACGGATCCCCACACAGCTAAAAGACAATAGCAATCAGCCCCAGCATTTT.

This chain joins TRBV4-1 and TRBJ2-6; D perhaps matches TRBD1 (6 bases). Germline CDR1 is MGHRA and CDR2 is YSYEKL. The V end was cut by 2 bases, the J end by 1 base, with 15 bases between. The CDR3 is made up of 18 amino acids. In nucleotides, the CDR3 is TGCGCCAGCAGCCAACAAGGGGGTTTTGTTTCTGGGGCCAACGTCCTGACTTTC. Its translation is CASSQQGGFVSGANVLTF.

With regard to this clonotype: A much larger clone differs from this one at a single base, so this may be a read error. The conserved phenylalanine or tryptophan is not found at the CDR3 terminus, so this likely reflects a read error. CDR3 nucleotide sequence: TGCAGCGGGGGGCGTCAGCCCACTGAAGCTTTCTTA. Translation: CSGGRQPTEAFL. The chain couples TRBV29-1 to TRBJ1-1; tentative D call: TRBD1 (6 bases). This CDR3 has 12 residues. From germline, CDR1 is SQVTM and CDR2 ANQGSEA. The germline V and J ends were trimmed by 7 bases and 4 bases, with 13 bases remaining between them.

This clonotype was recorded many times. The genes are TRBV7-2 and TRBJ1-4, with 7 nucleotides matching TRBD1. The CDR3 totals 15 residues. Germline V CDR1 and CDR2: SGHTA, FQGNSA. The V and J ends lost 6 bases and 0 bases, in that order; junction bases with no gene match: 4. In DNA form, the CDR3 reads TGTGCCAGCAGTCTCGGACAGGCAACTAATGAAAAACTGTTTTTT. It yields the protein CASSLGQATNEKLFF.

This clonotype was counted a single time. CDR3 loop: CASSHTGGGGYTF. Written as DNA, the CDR3 is TGTGCCAGTAGCCACACAGGGGGCGGCGGCTACACCTTC. V usage is TRBV19 and J usage is TRBJ1-2, with 9 bases aligning to TRBD1. J gave up 8 bases and V 6 bases, and 7 bases lay outside the gene matches. This CDR3 region has 13 residues. Germline V gene data show CDR1 as LNHDA and CDR2 as SQIVND (reference sequence).